This T cell receptor (beta chain) was captured in a study of blood T cell repertoires in COVID-19. Across the study: Acute and convalescent COVID-19 samples came from the United States, Italy and Spain. Sample material is recorded as cDNA or gDNA derived from T cells, B-cell-depleted T cells, or PBMCs.

Trimming removed 2 bases from V and 4 bases from J, with 21 bases in between. CDR3 length: 17 residues. Germline lookup yields CDR1 SGHDT and CDR2 YYEEEE. Original methodology: Counts of nucleated cells, estimated from reference gene primer amplification, were obtained. The assay was immunoSEQ multiplex PCR, and TCRdb's table has in-frame clones only and misses some. V, J and clone size are those of that table, while D and trimming were read from the DNA. Among some 50,000 clones, around 80% were seen once, and the ten largest hold around 6%. The gene calls are TRBV5-6 and TRBJ2-5, with D possibly matching TRBD2 (6 bases). Specimen: peripheral blood. This sequence was found in a woman older than 75 with acute or convalescent COVID-19. The DNA of the CDR3 is TGTGCCAGCAGCTTAGCGCCGGGAGAAAAAGGGAGAGAGACCCAGTACTTC. Protein sequence: CASSLAPGEKGRETQYF.